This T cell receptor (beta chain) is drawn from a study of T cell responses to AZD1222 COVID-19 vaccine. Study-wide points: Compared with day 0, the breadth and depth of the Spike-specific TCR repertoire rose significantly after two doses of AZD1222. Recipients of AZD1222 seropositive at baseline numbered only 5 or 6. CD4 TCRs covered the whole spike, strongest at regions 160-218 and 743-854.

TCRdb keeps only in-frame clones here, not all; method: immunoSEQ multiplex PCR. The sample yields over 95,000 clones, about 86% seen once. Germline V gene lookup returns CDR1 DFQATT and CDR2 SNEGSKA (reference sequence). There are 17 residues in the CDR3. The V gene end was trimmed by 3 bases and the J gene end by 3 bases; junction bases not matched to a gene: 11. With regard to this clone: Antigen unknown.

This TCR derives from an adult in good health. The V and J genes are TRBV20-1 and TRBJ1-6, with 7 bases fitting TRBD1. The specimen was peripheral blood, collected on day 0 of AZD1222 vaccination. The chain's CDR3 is CSASRPTAGGYNSPLHF. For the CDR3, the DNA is TGCAGTGCTAGTCGGCCCACAGCAGGGGGCTATAATTCACCCCTCCACTTT.